This T cell receptor beta chain comes out of a study of T cell changes during pregnancy in multiple sclerosis. Using immunoSEQ multiplex PCR, the repertoire was profiled, and TCRdb retains in-frame clones only, with some absent. The data hold more than 30,000 clones, with 85% to 95% observed a single time. The receptor was isolated from a female donor with multiple sclerosis, enrolled in a pregnancy study. The starting material was CD8+ T cells from peripheral blood mononuclear cells, obtained in the third trimester of pregnancy.

The CDR3 DNA sequence: TGTGCCAGCAGTTTAGGAGGGGGCCATCAGCCCCAGCATTTT. Its protein is CASSLGGGHQPQHF. The gene calls are TRBV27 and TRBJ1-5; TRBD1 aligns across 7 bases. The CDR3 is made up of 14 amino acids. The trim removed 2 bases at V and 5 bases at J, leaving 3 bases unmatched. From germline, CDR1 is MNHEY and CDR2 SMNVEV (reference sequence).